The 10 T cell receptor beta chains listed next were all sequenced from one sample in a study of CD8+ T cells in alopecia areata (dated by TCRdb to the late 2010s). What this sample's time point label stands for: baseline before oral tofacitinib. The method was the immunoSEQ multiplex PCR assay. To provide template for TCR sequencing, every sample had RNA extracted and reverse transcribed into cDNA. Drawn from immuneACCESS, this table holds only the in-frame rearrangements with V and J called that TCRdb kept. Clones are partly lost; checked studies trace under half to an unresolved V gene and leave the rest unexplained. The sample table contains 69,000 or so clones; only one count was recorded for 60% of them. Together, the top ten hold roughly 18% of the sample. The specimen was CD8+ T cells sorted from blood, collected at week 0. Receptors were obtained from a human donor with alopecia areata.

This clone was seen many times. The V gene is TRBV27, the J gene TRBJ2-7; D is ambiguous. Trimming stripped 5 bases from V and 6 bases from J, with 11 bases between. The CDR3 extends over 12 amino acids. The germline V gene encodes CDR1 MNHEY and CDR2 SMNVEV (reference sequence). The CDR3 loop is CASSDVTGEQYF. CDR3 DNA sequence: TGTGCCAGCAGTGACGTTACTGGCGAGCAGTACTTC.

The chain has TRBV7-9 and TRBJ1-1; no clear D gene. The CDR3 is made up of 16 amino acids. Germline V gene data show CDR1 as SEHNR and CDR2 as FQNEAQ (reference sequence). V lost 4 bases to trimming and J lost 3 bases, with 18 bases between them. CDR3 nucleotides: TGTGCCAGCAGCTACGCGGGCAGGAAAACGGACACTGAAGCTTTCTTT. This gives the protein CASSYAGRKTDTEAFF.

The genes are TRBV6-5 and TRBJ1-2; possible D gene TRBD1, 6 bases. The CDR3 spans 14 residues. The ends were cut back, 5 bases at V and 3 bases at J, with 13 bases in the middle. Germline CDR1 and CDR2: MNHEY and SVGAGI. The CDR3 is CASSTGLRDYGYTF. DNA for the CDR3: TGTGCCAGCAGTACAGGGCTCCGAGACTATGGCTACACCTTC.

J is TRBJ2-1 and V is TRBV5-1, with a possible D match to TRBD2 (5 bases). Per the germline V gene, CDR1 is SGHRS and CDR2 is YFSETQ. V gave up 5 bases and J gave up 5 bases, with 17 bases separating them. The CDR3 contains 15 residues. The CDR3 here is CASSLWVGVNNEQFF. The CDR3, as DNA: TGCGCCAGCAGTCTTTGGGTGGGAGTAAACAATGAGCAGTTCTTC.

V is TRBV25-1 and J is TRBJ1-5; a weak D match, TRBD1 (6 bases). The CDR3 consists of 15 residues. Germline V gene sequence: CDR1 MGHDK, CDR2 SYGVNS. V gave up 2 bases and J gave up 1 base, with 9 bases separating them. The CDR3 region is CASSEGGGSNQPQHF. In DNA form, the CDR3 reads TGTGCCAGCAGTGAAGGGGGCGGAAGCAATCAGCCCCAGCATTTT.

V is TRBV10-3 and J is TRBJ2-5; TRBD2 might be the D (5 bases). Germline V lookup: CDR1 ENHRY, CDR2 SYGVKD. V was cut by 6 bases and J by 3 bases, with 5 bases left in between. This CDR3 comprises 11 residues. The CDR3 sequence is CAIREEETQYF. The DNA of the CDR3 is TGTGCCATCAGGGAGGAAGAGACCCAGTACTTC.

This clone has just a few counts. The gene calls are TRBV29-1 and TRBJ2-4; possibly TRBD1 or TRBD2 for D (5 bases each). The CDR3 extends over 14 amino acids. V lost 1 base to trimming and J lost 1 base, with 8 bases between them. Germline V CDR1 and CDR2: SQVTM, ANQGSEA. The CDR3 spells CSVEGGMAKNIQYF. In DNA, the CDR3 is TGCAGCGTTGAAGGGGGGATGGCCAAAAACATTCAGTACTTC.

The chain combines TRBV5-6 with TRBJ2-1; D could derive from TRBD1 or TRBD2 (5 bases each). V was shortened by 2 bases and J by 6 bases, with 9 bases between the two germline ends. CDR1 and CDR2 (germline): SGHDT, YYEEEE. CDR3 length: 13 amino acids. CDR3 sequence: CASSFGTPNEQFF. DNA for the CDR3: TGTGCCAGCAGCTTTGGGACGCCCAATGAGCAGTTCTTC.

The chain couples TRBV2 to TRBJ2-7; D not resolved. Germline-derived CDR1 and CDR2 are SNHLY and FYNNEI. V was pared by 0 bases and J by 4 bases, with 13 bases between. This CDR3 is 15 amino acids long. The CDR3 region has the DNA TGTGCCAGCAGTGAAGCCACCGGGTTTCTATACGAGCAGTACTTC. This translates into CASSEATGFLYEQYF.

This rearrangement joins TRBV5-6 to TRBJ2-1; 11 nucleotides line up with TRBD2. With 6 bases clipped from V and 5 bases from J, the junction kept 4 bases outside the gene matches. Germline CDR1 reads SGHDT; CDR2 reads YYEEEE. CDR3 length: 14 residues. The DNA for the CDR3 is TGTGCCAGCAAACTAGCGGGAGTGGACAATGAGCAGTTCTTC. This translates into CASKLAGVDNEQFF.